This TCR beta chain was found in a study of blood T cell repertoires in COVID-19. Study context: Specimens from acute and convalescent COVID-19 originated in the United States, Italy and Spain.

V shed 5 bases and J 8 bases; nucleotides not matched to a gene: 11. Germline V gene data show CDR1 as LGHDT and CDR2 as YNNKEL (reference sequence). There are 14 residues in the CDR3. Profiling relied on immunoSEQ multiplex PCR, and the TCRdb table lists in-frame clones only, not all of them. The sample yields approximately 330,000 clones, just over 85% seen once. This clone was observed a handful of times. This TCR was recovered from a woman aged 40-49 years with acute COVID-19. The chain joins TRBV3-1 (or the pseudogene TRBV3-2) to TRBJ1-2, with 7 positions matching TRBD1. Material for sequencing was PBMCs or T cells enriched from blood (not recorded which). The CDR3 here is CASSKGQASWGYTF. CDR3 bases: TGTGCCAGCAGCAAAGGACAGGCCTCTTGGGGCTACACCTTC.